This T cell receptor (beta chain) is drawn from a study of T cell responses to AZD1222 COVID-19 vaccine. Findings and limits, study-wide: Most donors were white British, females outnumbered males, and clonal diversity was possibly underestimated. At 160-218 and 743-854, vaccine-associated CD4 TCRs were dominant, and they spanned spike. Increases in Spike-specific TCR breadth and depth were seen after two AZD1222 doses.

It was second doses at about 4 or about 12 weeks that were pooled. About this clone: No antigen is known for it.

Assay: immunoSEQ multiplex PCR; the TCRdb copy retains only in-frame clones and omits some. Of about 160,000 clones listed, 85% to 95% are singletons. Germline V gene data show CDR1 as SGHRS and CDR2 as YFSETQ. The germline V and J ends were trimmed by 4 bases and 2 bases, with 16 bases remaining between them. The CDR3 has 16 residues. This clonotype was obtained from an adult who received the AZD1222 COVID-19 vaccine. The genes are TRBV5-1 and TRBJ2-1, with D uncertain. This specimen consisted of peripheral blood, obtained 28 days after the second AZD1222 dose. The CDR3 bases are TGCGCCAGCAGCCTCCCCGAAAAAAGCCCCTACAATGAGCAGTTCTTC. Amino acid sequence: CASSLPEKSPYNEQFF.